Listed here are 18 T cell receptor beta chains from one sample, sequenced in a study of blood T cell repertoires in COVID-19. Assay used: immunoSEQ multiplex PCR; TCRdb lists only in-frame clones, some missing. The sample shows over 55,000 clones, approximately 85% of them seen only once. Sequencing was done on a sample of peripheral blood. All receptors derive from a man aged 45 to 65 with acute or convalescent COVID-19.

The chain recombines TRBV2 with TRBJ2-5; TRBD1 matches 10 bases. Germline V gene sequence: CDR1 SNHLY, CDR2 FYNNEI. This CDR3 has 17 residues. The V gene end was trimmed by 8 bases and the J gene end by 2 bases; junction bases not matched to a gene: 14. In nucleotides, the CDR3 is TGTGCCAGCCTGCTCGGTATCCGGGACAGGGGACAAGAGACCCAGTACTTC. Its protein product is CASLLGIRDRGQETQYF.

This chain links TRBV29-1 with TRBJ2-7, with D perhaps TRBD1 (5 bases). This CDR3 has 17 residues. Germline CDR1 SQVTM, CDR2 ANQGSEA. Trimming took off 7 bases at V and 0 bases at J, with 25 bases between the two ends. CDR3 residues: CSATTKMTDILSYEQYV. The CDR3 bases are TGCAGCGCCACTACTAAAATGACAGACATTCTCTCCTACGAGCAGTACGTC.

Regarding this clone: Other DNA sequences in this sample translate to the same CDR3. The chain is built from TRBV3-1 (or the pseudogene TRBV3-2) and TRBJ1-2, with 7 positions matching TRBD1. Germline V gene data show CDR1 as LGHDT and CDR2 as YNNKEL (reference sequence). The V and J ends lost 0 bases and 3 bases, in that order; junction bases with no gene match: 16. This CDR3 region has 19 residues. The CDR3 protein is CASSQDLPGQHRLYYGYTF. CDR3 nucleotides: TGTGCCAGCAGCCAAGATCTCCCGGGACAGCACCGACTATACTATGGCTACACCTTC.

The CDR3 loop reads CASSPRQRATNEKLFF. As DNA, the CDR3 is TGTGCCAGCTCACCACGACAGAGAGCAACTAATGAAAAACTGTTTTTT. V usage is TRBV18 and J usage is TRBJ1-4; D is perhaps TRBD1 (5 bases). This CDR3 is built from 16 residues. Trimming removed 1 base at V and 0 bases at J, with 9 bases between. Germline V lookup: CDR1 KGHSH, CDR2 LQKENI.

This rearrangement joins TRBV11-2 to TRBJ1-2, with 10 bases identical to TRBD1. The CDR3 extends over 15 amino acids. CDR1 and CDR2 from the germline V gene are SGHAT and FQNNGV. Germline trimming cut 0 bases from V and 8 bases from J; bases unmatched to any gene: 6. For the CDR3, the DNA is TGTGCCAGCAGCTTAGATGCGGACAGGGGGTACGGCTACACCTTC. Encoded protein: CASSLDADRGYGYTF.

V usage is TRBV6-5 and J usage is TRBJ1-6, with D perhaps matching TRBD1 (5 bases). V was shortened by 0 bases and J by 7 bases, with 10 bases between the two germline ends. This CDR3 is 15 amino acids long. From germline, CDR1 is MNHEY and CDR2 SVGAGI. The CDR3 coding sequence is TGTGCCAGCAGTTACTCGGGGGAGGGGAATTCACCCCTCCACTTT. It specifies CASSYSGEGNSPLHF.

The chain recombines TRBV10-3 with TRBJ2-1, with D unclear. V was shortened by 0 bases and J by 8 bases, with 5 bases between the two germline ends. Per germline, CDR1 ENHRY and CDR2 SYGVKD. This CDR3 has 12 amino acids. The CDR3 is CAISESAYEQFF. The CDR3 DNA reads TGTGCCATCAGTGAGTCGGCCTATGAGCAGTTCTTC.

The chain links TRBV30 to TRBJ1-4; D may be TRBD1 (5 bases). V was clipped by 2 bases and J by 10 bases, with 11 bases between them. The germline CDR1 and CDR2 sequences are GTSNPN and SVGIG (reference sequence). This CDR3 region has 12 residues. Written as DNA, the CDR3 is TGTGCCTGGAGTATCGGGAGGGGAAAACTGTTTTTT. Residues: CAWSIGRGKLFF.

The genes are TRBV9 and TRBJ2-1, with D possibly TRBD1 on 6 matching bases. Germline-derived CDR1 and CDR2 are SGDLS and YYNGEE. The germline V and J ends were trimmed by 3 bases and 3 bases, with 10 bases remaining between them. CDR3 length: 14 residues. The CDR3, as DNA: TGTGCCAGCAGCGAACAGGGAAGCTACAATGAGCAGTTCTTC. Translating it yields CASSEQGSYNEQFF.

V and J are TRBV10-2 and TRBJ2-1; 7 nucleotides align to TRBD1. The CDR3 contains 14 residues. Per germline, CDR1 WSHSY and CDR2 SAAADI. The J segment lost 4 bases and the V segment lost 7 bases, leaving 7 bases of the junction unmatched. CDR3 region: CASMGTEGYNEQFF. CDR3 bases: TGCGCCAGCATGGGGACAGAGGGGTACAATGAGCAGTTCTTC.

Written as DNA, the CDR3 is TGTGCCAGTAGTTTGCGGGATAGTGAGCAGTTCTTC. Translated, it gives CASSLRDSEQFF. This chain connects TRBV19 to TRBJ2-1, with TRBD2 as a possible D gene (6 bases). There are 12 residues in the CDR3. The V end lost 5 bases, the J end lost 9 bases, and 11 bases lay between the germline ends. Germline values: CDR1 LNHDA, CDR2 SQIVND (reference sequence).

This clone was detected a few times. The CDR3 is CASSLVRTGVVFRTEAFF. CDR3 coding DNA: TGTGCCAGCAGCTTAGTTAGGACAGGGGTGGTTTTTCGCACTGAAGCTTTCTTT. The chain has TRBV11-3 and TRBJ1-1, with TRBD1 matching over 9 bases. Germline assignment: CDR1 SGHNT and CDR2 YENEEA. This CDR3 region has 18 residues. The ends lost 1 base at V and 4 bases at J; junction bases unmatched: 13.

The genes are TRBV7-3 and TRBJ2-1, with 10 bases that match TRBD2. V shed 5 bases and J 2 bases; nucleotides not matched to a gene: 3. Germline assignment: CDR1 SGHTA and CDR2 FQGTGA. The CDR3 spans 15 residues. The CDR3 spells CASSLSGGPYNEQFF. CDR3 nucleotides: TGTGCCAGCAGCCTTAGCGGGGGGCCCTACAATGAGCAGTTCTTC.

J is TRBJ2-3 and V is TRBV14; 10 bases map to TRBD2. The CDR3 spans 15 residues. Germline values: CDR1 SGHDN, CDR2 FVKESK. J was trimmed by 3 bases and V by 2 bases; bases with no gene match: 2. CDR3 sequence reads: CASSQLAGVTDTQYF. As DNA, the CDR3 is TGTGCCAGCAGCCAACTAGCGGGGGTTACAGATACGCAGTATTTT.

This chain links TRBV6-5 with TRBJ2-2; a possible D gene is TRBD2 (5 bases). Germline CDR1 reads MNHEY; CDR2 reads SVGAGI. There are 13 residues in the CDR3. V was trimmed by 7 bases and J by 4 bases, leaving 10 bases between them. The CDR3 bases are TGTGCCAGCAACAAGCGGTTCACCGGGGAGCTGTTTTTT. Protein sequence: CASNKRFTGELFF.

This clone was detected only once. In nucleotides, the CDR3 is TGTGCCAGCAGTTTCTCTAGCGGAAACACCGGGGAGCTGTTTTTT. It specifies CASSFSSGNTGELFF. This chain uses TRBV27 with TRBJ2-2, with 7 bases identical to TRBD2. Germline CDR1 reads MNHEY; CDR2 reads SMNVEV (reference sequence). The CDR3 has 15 residues. Germline trimming cut 3 bases from V and 2 bases from J; bases unmatched to any gene: 3.

The chain combines TRBV7-9 with TRBJ2-1, with D possibly being TRBD2 (6 bases). Germline CDR1 and CDR2: SEHNR and FQNEAQ (reference sequence). This CDR3 is 15 amino acids long. V was pared by 2 bases and J by 8 bases, with 16 bases between. The CDR3 nucleotides read TGTGCCAGCAGCTTATTGGGGGGATGGGCTGATGAGCAGTTCTTC. Its translation: CASSLLGGWADEQFF.

The table lists this clone with a count of one. CDR3 in amino acids: CASSLNSFQETQYF. The CDR3 DNA reads TGTGCCAGCAGTCTGAACAGCTTCCAAGAGACCCAGTACTTC. The chain employs TRBV6-5 and TRBJ2-5, with no clear D. Trimming removed 5 bases from V and 1 base from J, with 11 bases in between. The CDR3 has 14 amino acids. Germline-derived CDR1 and CDR2 are MNHEY and SVGAGI.